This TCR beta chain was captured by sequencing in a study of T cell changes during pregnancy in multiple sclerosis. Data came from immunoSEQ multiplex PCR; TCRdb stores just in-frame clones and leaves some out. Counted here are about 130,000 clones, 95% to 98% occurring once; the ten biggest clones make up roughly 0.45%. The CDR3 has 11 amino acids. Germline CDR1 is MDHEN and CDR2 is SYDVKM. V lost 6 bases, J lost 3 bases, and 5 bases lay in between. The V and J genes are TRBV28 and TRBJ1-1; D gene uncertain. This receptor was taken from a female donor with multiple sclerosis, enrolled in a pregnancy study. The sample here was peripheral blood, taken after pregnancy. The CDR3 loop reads CASSYDTEAFF. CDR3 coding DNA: TGTGCCAGCAGCTATGACACTGAAGCTTTCTTT.